These 5 T cell receptor beta chains originate from one sample sequenced in a study of T cell responses to AZD1222 COVID-19 vaccine. Data came from immunoSEQ multiplex PCR; TCRdb stores just in-frame clones and leaves some out. This sample yields roughly 25,000 clones, of which around 87% are seen a single time; about 8% belongs to the top ten. The specimen comprised peripheral blood, sampled 28 days after the second AZD1222 dose. The receptors originated from an adult who received the AZD1222 COVID-19 vaccine.

CDR3 sequence: CASSQTGTNTEAFF. CDR3 bases: TGTGCCAGCAGTCAGACAGGGACGAACACTGAAGCTTTCTTT. V usage is TRBV6-4 and J usage is TRBJ1-1, with TRBD1 identical over 7 bases. V dropped 5 bases and J dropped 1; count of bases not matched to a gene: 4. The CDR3 is 14 amino acids. Germline V gives CDR1 MRHNA, CDR2 SNTAGT.

This clone was picked up one time. The DNA for the CDR3 is TGTGCCAGCAGTTTAGGCGGTCTGGATACGCAGTATTTT. This codes for CASSLGGLDTQYF. V is TRBV12-3 or TRBV12-4 and J is TRBJ2-3; D unresolved. This CDR3 is built from 13 residues. V gave up 1 base and J gave up 6 bases, with 8 bases separating them.

The chain joins TRBV30 to TRBJ2-2, with 7 bases matching TRBD2. The CDR3 has 15 residues. V was pared by 3 bases and J by 4 bases, with 8 bases of the junction left unmatched. Germline V gives CDR1 GTSNPN, CDR2 SVGIG (reference sequence). CDR3 protein: CAWRGRGSSTGELFF. The CDR3, as DNA: TGTGCCTGGAGGGGGAGGGGTTCGAGCACCGGGGAGCTGTTTTTT.

The CDR3 sequence is CASSPPSGGISYEQYF. The CDR3 DNA is TGTGCCAGCTCACCACCTAGCGGGGGAATCTCCTACGAGCAGTACTTC. The genes are TRBV18 and TRBJ2-7; 9 bases are a match to TRBD2. Germline V gene lookup returns CDR1 KGHSH and CDR2 LQKENI. The CDR3 has 16 residues. V shed 0 bases, J shed 0 bases, and the junction held 3 bases outside the gene matches.

This chain uses TRBV5-6 with TRBJ1-2; D call uncertain. V was trimmed by 2 bases and J by 0 bases, leaving 14 bases between them. Germline CDR1 and CDR2: SGHDT and YYEEEE. The CDR3 is 16 residues long. The CDR3 region is CASSFSTIGTNYGYTF. CDR3 nucleotides: TGTGCCAGCAGCTTTAGCACTATTGGGACTAACTATGGCTACACCTTC.